This passage covers 12 T cell receptor beta chains from one sample sequenced in a study of glioma-infiltrating T cells. Amplification of TCR alpha and beta CDR3 regions from RNA used iRepertoire nested multiplex PCR. TCRdb reanalysed the multiplex PCR reads using MiXCR and keeps one entry per CDR3 protein. This sample has about 130,000 distinct CDR3 sequences; under 25% occur once, and the top ten carry 25% to 30%. Sequenced sample: glioma tissue, nonneoplastic brain tissue, or PBMCs (not recorded which). The receptors originated from a human donor with low-grade glioma or glioblastoma, undergoing nonglioma brain surgery, or in good health (not recorded which).

This clonotype was counted ten times or more. V usage is TRBV18 and J usage is TRBJ2-3; D gene unclear. The V end lost 8 bases, the J end lost 3 bases, and 12 bases lay between the germline ends. The CDR3 loop spans 13 amino acids. CDR1 is KGHSH and CDR2 is LQKENI in the germline V gene. CDR3 DNA: TGTGCCAGCAGCCCTCCTTCAACAGATACGCAGTATTTT. This translates into CASSPPSTDTQYF.

V usage is TRBV7-2 and J usage is TRBJ1-2; D gene uncertain. CDR1 and CDR2 from the germline V gene are SGHTA and FQGNSA. This CDR3 region has 15 residues. The V end was cut by 2 bases, the J end by 0 bases, with 10 bases between. The CDR3 DNA is TGTGCCAGCAGCTTAAATCCGGGAGCTAACTATGGCTACACCTTC. It encodes CASSLNPGANYGYTF. Using reference TRBV7-2 and TRBJ1-2 for the parts outside the CDR3, the full variable domain is GAGVSQSPSNKVTEKGKDVELRCDPISGHTALYWYRQSLGQGLEFLIYFQGNSAPDKSGLPSDRFSAERTGGSVSTLTIQRTQQEDSAVYLCASSLNPGANYGYTFGSGTRLTVV.

This clonotype was counted at least ten times. The gene calls are TRBV24-1 and TRBJ2-3; TRBD2 is a possible D gene (6 bases). Trimming removed 6 bases at V and 4 bases at J, with 13 bases between. Looked up from germline, CDR1 is KGHDR and CDR2 is SFDVKD. The CDR3 contains 14 residues. This chain's CDR3 is CATSSWTGADTQYF. The CDR3 DNA reads as TGTGCCACCAGTTCCTGGACGGGGGCAGATACGCAGTATTTT.

The rearrangement links TRBV7-9 to TRBJ2-3; D is possibly TRBD2 (6 bases). With 1 base removed from V and 6 bases from J, the gap between germline ends came to 8 bases. Germline V lookup: CDR1 SEHNR, CDR2 FQNEAQ (reference sequence). The CDR3 loop spans 13 amino acids. The CDR3 spells CASSLGGEDTQYF. The DNA of the CDR3 is TGTGCCAGCAGCTTAGGGGGGGAGGATACGCAGTATTTT.

Concerning this clonotype itself: A much larger clone differs by one base, so this may be a read error. The V call is TRBV27, the J call TRBJ2-2; D gene uncertain. There are 14 residues in the CDR3. From germline, CDR1 is MNHEY and CDR2 SMNVEV (reference sequence). CDR3 region: CASSYRTKTGELFF. The CDR3 nucleotides are TGTGCCAGCAGTTATAGAACGAAAACCGGGGAGCTGTTTTTT.

This chain uses TRBV10-3 with TRBJ1-6; D may be TRBD1 (5 bases). The CDR3 runs 12 residues. V was shortened by 6 bases and J by 7 bases, with 7 bases between the two germline ends. Germline loops: CDR1 ENHRY, CDR2 SYGVKD. The CDR3 DNA follows: TGTGCCATCAGGGGGGGAAATTCACCCCTCCACTTT. Encoded protein: CAIRGGNSPLHF.

This clonotype showed up many times. This sequence joins TRBV10-2 and TRBJ1-1; tentatively, D is TRBD1 (5 bases). Trimming stripped 6 bases from V and 6 bases from J, with 20 bases between. The CDR3 runs 15 residues. The germline CDR1 and CDR2 sequences are WSHSY and SAAADI. The CDR3 is CASRGRTKETAEAFF. In DNA, the CDR3 is TGCGCCAGCAGAGGACGGACGAAGGAGACAGCTGAAGCTTTCTTT.

This chain uses TRBV2 with TRBJ1-5; the D is unclear. CDR1 is SNHLY and CDR2 is FYNNEI in the germline V gene. The CDR3 length is 15 residues. V was clipped by 6 bases and J by 7 bases, with 19 bases between them. CDR3 loop: CASSVSDVKGQPQHF. The CDR3 region has the DNA TGTGCCAGCAGCGTTTCCGACGTTAAAGGGCAGCCCCAGCATTTT. Variable domain in full (rest from reference TRBV2 and TRBJ1-5): EPEVTQTPSHQVTQMGQEVILRCVPISNHLYFYWYRQILGQKVEFLVSFYNNEISEKSEIFDDQFSVERPDGSNFTLKIRSTKLEDSAMYFCASSVSDVKGQPQHFGDGTRLSIL.

With respect to this clonotype: The CDR3 does not close with the conserved phenylalanine or tryptophan, likely indicating a read error. The chain links TRBV28 to TRBJ1-1, with D perhaps TRBD1 (6 bases). There are 14 residues in the CDR3. Germline values: CDR1 MDHEN, CDR2 SYDVKM. Trimming stripped 6 bases from V and 4 bases from J, with 15 bases between. The CDR3 here is CASRPPLTGTEAFS. As DNA, the CDR3 is TGTGCCAGCAGACCCCCCCTGACAGGCACTGAAGCTTTCTCT.

A few counts support this clonotype. The V and J genes are TRBV7-9 and TRBJ2-7; D gene uncertain. V was pared by 1 base and J by 5 bases, with 6 bases between. The germline V gene encodes CDR1 SEHNR and CDR2 FQNEAQ (reference sequence). The CDR3 is 12 amino acids. The CDR3 region has the DNA TGTGCCAGCAGCTTAGGCCATAACGAGCAGTACGTC. Residues: CASSLGHNEQYV.

This clonotype was recorded a few times. The V call is TRBV20-1, the J call TRBJ1-2; D is perhaps TRBD1 (6 bases). CDR3 size: 15 residues. Germline assignment: CDR1 DFQATT and CDR2 SNEGSKA (reference sequence). Between the trimmed V and J ends, which lost 3 bases and 4 bases, there was a span of 18 bases. CDR3 residues: CSASIRAGAAYGYTF. In nucleotides, the CDR3 is TGCAGTGCTAGCATTCGGGCAGGGGCGGCCTATGGCTACACCTTC.

A few counts support this clonotype. The V and J genes are TRBV2 and TRBJ1-1; D might be TRBD1 (6 bases). Per germline, CDR1 SNHLY and CDR2 FYNNEI. Trimming removed 4 bases from V and 6 bases from J, with 12 bases in between. There are 13 residues in the CDR3. CDR3 DNA sequence: TGTGCCAGCAGTGGTGTGGGGGCGGCTGAAGCTTTCTTT. It encodes CASSGVGAAEAFF.